The next 24 T cell receptor beta chains were all read from a single sample in a study of technical replicates of blood from a few donors. Libraries were prepared by immunoSEQ multiplex PCR; TCRdb keeps only in-frame clonotypes and omits some of them. The table shows 85,000 to 100,000 clones, with around 95% occurring only once. Sequencing input: T cells isolated from PBMCs. The receptor source for this set is a human donor in good health.

V gene TRBV19 combines with J gene TRBJ1-2, with 8 bases identical to TRBD1. The CDR3 is 12 residues long. Germline loops: CDR1 LNHDA, CDR2 SQIVND (reference sequence). The CDR3: CPRQGTSYGYTF. CDR3 nucleotide sequence: TGTCCAAGACAGGGGACCTCCTATGGCTACACCTTC.

Here the CDR3 reads CASSLSNSYNEQFF. The CDR3 DNA sequence: TGTGCCAGCAGTTTATCGAACAGTTACAATGAGCAGTTCTTC. The chain employs TRBV27 and TRBJ2-1; D remains ambiguous. Looked up from germline, CDR1 is MNHEY and CDR2 is SMNVEV (reference sequence). V was trimmed by 0 bases and J by 4 bases, leaving 7 bases between them. This CDR3 is built from 14 residues.

The chain is built from TRBV7-9 and TRBJ2-7; D is unclear. The CDR3 totals 14 residues. The germline gives CDR1 SEHNR, CDR2 FQNEAQ (reference sequence). Trimming removed 3 bases from V and 6 bases from J, with 15 bases in between. CDR3 sequence (DNA): TGTGCCAGCAGCTTTCGTCCCAGTGCTGGCGAGCAGTACTTC. As protein: CASSFRPSAGEQYF.

This chain connects TRBV11-1 to TRBJ2-7, with D unclear. This CDR3 has 14 residues. CDR1 and CDR2 from the germline V gene are SGHAT and FQDESV (reference sequence). V was trimmed by 0 bases and J by 2 bases, leaving 8 bases between them. The CDR3: CASSLAPDAYEQYF. CDR3 DNA sequence: TGTGCCAGCAGCTTAGCACCAGATGCCTACGAGCAGTACTTC.

J is TRBJ2-2 and V is TRBV7-3, with 14 nucleotides matching TRBD2. CDR1 and CDR2 (germline): SGHTA, FQGTGA. J was trimmed by 0 bases and V by 5 bases; bases with no gene match: 11. CDR3 length: 20 residues. This CDR3 is CASSLKPGTSGGANTGELFF. As DNA, the CDR3 is TGTGCCAGCAGCCTAAAACCAGGGACTAGCGGGGGAGCGAACACCGGGGAGCTGTTTTTT.

The CDR3 loop reads CASRQPGNLAGELFF. CDR3 bases: TGTGCCAGCAGACAACCAGGGAATTTGGCCGGGGAGCTGTTTTTT. The V call is TRBV28, the J call TRBJ2-2; weak D call: TRBD1 (5 bases). This CDR3 has 15 residues. V gave up 6 bases and J gave up 6 bases, with 17 bases separating them. Germline V gene lookup returns CDR1 MDHEN and CDR2 SYDVKM. The whole variable domain, filled in from reference TRBV28 and TRBJ2-2, reads DVKVTQSSRYLVKRTGEKVFLECVQDMDHENMFWYRQDPGLGLRLIYFSYDVKMKEKGDIPEGYSVSREKKERFSLILESASTNQTSMYLCASRQPGNLAGELFFGEGSRLTVL.

The rearrangement joins TRBV10-3 to TRBJ2-1; TRBD1 matches 9 bases. The CDR3 runs 12 residues. V lost 7 bases, J lost 10 bases, and 5 bases stayed unmatched. Germline lookup yields CDR1 ENHRY and CDR2 SYGVKD. DNA for the CDR3: TGTGCCATCAACGGACAGGGGTACGAGCAGTTCTTC. Translation gives CAINGQGYEQFF.

V and J are TRBV6-1 and TRBJ2-3, with 8 bases matching TRBD2. Germline assignment: CDR1 MNHNS and CDR2 SASEGT. CDR3 length: 15 amino acids. V trimming: 2 bases; J trimming: 4 bases; junction bases outside the gene matches: 5. CDR3 protein: CASSESYGRADTQYF. DNA of the CDR3: TGTGCCAGCAGTGAATCATACGGGAGGGCAGATACGCAGTATTTT.

This chain joins TRBV28 and TRBJ1-2, with 12 bases fitting TRBD1. There are 13 residues in the CDR3. Germline V gene sequence: CDR1 MDHEN, CDR2 SYDVKM. With 6 bases clipped from V and 6 bases from J, the junction kept 2 bases outside the gene matches. CDR3 sequence reads: CASRGDRGHGYTF. The CDR3 bases are TGTGCCAGCAGGGGGGACAGGGGGCATGGCTACACCTTC.

This clone was recorded once. The chain employs TRBV9 and TRBJ2-1; maybe TRBD2 (6 bases). Trimming removed 0 bases at V and 6 bases at J, with 13 bases between. This CDR3 is 15 amino acids long. Germline V gene data show CDR1 as SGDLS and CDR2 as YYNGEE. CDR3: CASSVEGLQRNEQFF. The CDR3, as DNA: TGTGCCAGCAGCGTAGAGGGACTGCAACGCAATGAGCAGTTCTTC.

The genes are TRBV5-4 and TRBJ2-3, with a weak D call TRBD1 (5 bases). Germline CDR1 is SGHNT and CDR2 is YYREEE (reference sequence). CDR3 length: 17 amino acids. Trimming removed 0 bases at V and 3 bases at J, with 17 bases between. Here the CDR3 reads CASSLVAGQTQTDTQYF. The CDR3, as DNA: TGTGCCAGCAGCTTGGTCGCAGGGCAAACACAAACAGATACGCAGTATTTT.

In this sample, this clone turned up once. The rearrangement links TRBV9 to TRBJ2-3; 9 bases are a match to TRBD2. The V gene end was trimmed by 0 bases and the J gene end by 6 bases; junction bases not matched to a gene: 14. Germline assignment: CDR1 SGDLS and CDR2 YYNGEE. This CDR3 has 18 amino acids. Here the CDR3 DNA reads TGTGCCAGCAGCGTAGCTACTGGGGTAGCGGGGGTCTGGGATACGCAGTATTTT. Translating gives CASSVATGVAGVWDTQYF.

The chain couples TRBV15 to TRBJ2-2, with D unclear. Trimming pared 0 bases from V and 6 bases from J, leaving 5 bases between. This CDR3 comprises 13 residues. Germline V gives CDR1 LNHNV, CDR2 YYDKDF (reference sequence). The CDR3 loop is CATSRDRAGELFF. As DNA, the CDR3 is TGTGCCACCAGCAGAGATCGCGCCGGGGAGCTGTTTTTT.

The chain couples TRBV14 to TRBJ1-5; D perhaps matches TRBD1 (5 bases). The length of the CDR3 is 14 residues. Germline CDR1 and CDR2: SGHDN and FVKESK. Between the trimmed V and J ends, which lost 2 bases and 6 bases, there was a span of 11 bases. CDR3 bases: TGTGCCAGCAGCCAAAGGGGTTCGGGTCAGCCCCAGCATTTT. It translates to CASSQRGSGQPQHF.

CDR3 residues: CASPRQAGGYLSYEQYF. For the CDR3, the DNA is TGCGCCAGCCCTCGTCAGGCGGGGGGCTACCTCTCCTACGAGCAGTACTTC. The chain combines TRBV4-1 with TRBJ2-7; 8 bases align to TRBD2. Germline V gene data show CDR1 as MGHRA and CDR2 as YSYEKL. The CDR3 is made up of 17 amino acids. J was trimmed by 0 bases and V by 8 bases; bases with no gene match: 15.

This chain uses TRBV7-6 with TRBJ2-7, with a weak D call TRBD1 (6 bases). This CDR3 spans 13 amino acids. CDR1 and CDR2 (germline): SGHVS, FNYEAQ. V gave up 5 bases and J gave up 3 bases, with 11 bases separating them. CDR3 region: CASSRTDNYEQYF. CDR3 bases: TGTGCCAGCAGCCGGACAGATAACTACGAGCAGTACTTC.

The chain uses TRBV11-2 and TRBJ2-6; TRBD1 matches 8 bases. The CDR3 totals 17 residues. V lost 6 bases and J lost 2; bases outside the gene matches: 9. Germline CDR1 reads SGHAT; CDR2 reads FQNNGV. The CDR3: CASRRPGQAPGANVLTF. For the CDR3, the DNA is TGTGCCAGCAGGCGACCGGGACAGGCGCCTGGGGCCAACGTCCTGACTTTC.

This chain connects TRBV18 to TRBJ2-5; possible D gene TRBD1, 5 bases. V was cut by 4 bases and J by 9 bases, with 12 bases left in between. The CDR3 has 12 residues. Germline CDR1 KGHSH, CDR2 LQKENI. This CDR3 is CASSLDEGAQYF. CDR3 DNA: TGTGCCAGCTCACTCGACGAAGGGGCCCAGTACTTC.

This chain joins TRBV28 and TRBJ2-7, with 12 bases matching TRBD2. V lost 4 bases, J lost 12 bases, and 7 bases stayed unmatched. Germline V gives CDR1 MDHEN, CDR2 SYDVKM. CDR3 length: 13 amino acids. In nucleotides, the CDR3 is TGTGCCAGCAGTTCCAAAACTAGCGGGAGGCGGTACTTC. Its translation is CASSSKTSGRRYF.

This clone showed up just a few times. The chain recombines TRBV5-8 with TRBJ1-5; 7 positions match TRBD1. The CDR3 has 14 amino acids. CDR1 is SGHTS, CDR2 YDEGEE, per germline. V shed 4 bases, J shed 1 base, and the junction held 2 bases outside the gene matches. CDR3 coding DNA: TGTGCCAGCAGCGGGGGACAGAGCAATCAGCCCCAGCATTTT. Translated, it gives CASSGGQSNQPQHF. Variable domain in full (rest from reference TRBV5-8 and TRBJ1-5): EAGVTQSPTHLIKTRGQQATLRCSPISGHTSVYWYQQALGLGLQFLLWYDEGEERNRGNFPPRFSGRQFPNYSSELNVNALELEDSALYLCASSGGQSNQPQHFGDGTRLSIL.

This clone was counted a single time. The V call is TRBV13, the J call TRBJ2-5, with D possibly being TRBD2 (5 bases). Germline V gene lookup returns CDR1 PRHDT and CDR2 FYEKMQ (reference sequence). Deletions cut 5 bases from V and 3 bases from J, with 19 bases between. This CDR3 comprises 16 residues. CDR3 sequence (DNA): TGTGCCAGCAGCCCGGAGTCCGCCCCGAGGGAAGAGACCCAGTACTTC. This encodes CASSPESAPREETQYF.

The rearrangement joins TRBV6-5 to TRBJ1-1; tentative D call: TRBD1 (6 bases). There are 16 residues in the CDR3. The V end lost 2 bases, the J end lost 1 base, and 14 bases lay between the germline ends. Germline V gives CDR1 MNHEY, CDR2 SVGAGI. The DNA for the CDR3 is TGTGCCAGCAGTTACAAGAGGCCGACAGGGAACACTGAAGCTTTCTTT. This translates into CASSYKRPTGNTEAFF.

This chain uses TRBV7-9 with TRBJ2-5; 11 nucleotides agree with TRBD2. Trimming cost V 5 bases and J 5 bases; bases outside gene matches: 7. Germline V gene sequence: CDR1 SEHNR, CDR2 FQNEAQ (reference sequence). CDR3 length: 15 residues. The CDR3 nucleotides read TGTGCCAGCAGCAAGACTAGCGGGAATTGGGAGACCCAGTACTTC. Protein sequence: CASSKTSGNWETQYF.

The chain couples TRBV30 to TRBJ2-5; D remains ambiguous. Germline CDR1 GTSNPN, CDR2 SVGIG (reference sequence). The V gene lost 2 bases and the J gene lost 1 base, with 5 bases spanning the gap. This CDR3 region has 12 residues. In DNA form, the CDR3 reads TGTGCCTGGAGTCTCTCCCAAGAGACCCAGTACTTC. Translating it yields CAWSLSQETQYF.